One sample yielded the 23 T cell receptor beta chains listed below, sequenced in a study of cytomegalovirus exposure and HLA in healthy donors. Researchers ran the PCR with 60 Vbeta and 13 Jbeta primers. Generated by immunoSEQ multiplex PCR, the TCRdb table keeps only in-frame clones and is missing some. The table shows under 200,000 clones, with about 88% occurring only once. Sequences were obtained from PBMCs. The receptors come from a woman in her 30s in good health and CMV-seronegative.

The chain joins TRBV29-1 to TRBJ1-2; D is unresolved. The CDR3 length is 12 residues. The germline gives CDR1 SQVTM, CDR2 ANQGSEA. Between the trimmed V and J ends, which lost 6 bases and 2 bases, there was a span of 10 bases. The CDR3 region is CSVVSRNYGYTF. The CDR3 coding sequence is TGCAGCGTCGTTAGCCGCAACTATGGCTACACCTTC. Drawing the rest from reference TRBV29-1 and TRBJ1-2, the complete variable domain is SAVISQKPSRDICQRGTSLTIQCQVDSQVTMMFWYRQQPGQSLTLIATANQGSEATYESGFVIDKFPISRPNLTFSTLTVSNMSPEDSSIYLCSVVSRNYGYTFGSGTRLTVV.

This rearrangement joins TRBV28 to TRBJ1-5, with D possibly TRBD1 on 5 matching bases. CDR1 and CDR2 (germline): MDHEN, SYDVKM. The V and J ends lost 5 bases and 0 bases respectively, with 23 bases between them. CDR3 length: 19 residues. CDR3 amino acids: CASSGRGYSGSYSNQPQHF. Written as DNA, the CDR3 is TGTGCCAGCAGTGGCCGGGGGTACAGTGGGTCTTATAGCAATCAGCCCCAGCATTTT.

The chain links TRBV28 to TRBJ2-7; 7 bases are a match to TRBD1. V shed 10 bases, J shed 0 bases, and the junction held 6 bases outside the gene matches. The length of the CDR3 is 13 residues. Germline V gene lookup returns CDR1 MDHEN and CDR2 SYDVKM. The CDR3 is CATGTEYSYEQYF. In nucleotides, the CDR3 is TGTGCCACCGGGACAGAATACTCCTACGAGCAGTACTTC.

The J gene is TRBJ1-1, the V gene TRBV29-1; D unclear. CDR3 size: 11 residues. Deletions cut 7 bases from V and 4 bases from J, with 10 bases between. Germline V gene lookup returns CDR1 SQVTM and CDR2 ANQGSEA. The CDR3 protein is CSALRGTEAFF. CDR3 in DNA: TGCAGCGCGCTCCGGGGCACTGAAGCTTTCTTT.

The rearrangement uses TRBV2 and TRBJ2-7; D perhaps matches TRBD2 (5 bases). The V end was cut by 5 bases, the J end by 7 bases, with 12 bases between. The CDR3 loop spans 12 amino acids. Germline CDR1 reads SNHLY; CDR2 reads FYNNEI. In nucleotides, the CDR3 is TGTGCCAGCAGTACGGACTCTGGGGAGCAGTACTTC. As protein: CASSTDSGEQYF.

The V and J genes are TRBV5-6 and TRBJ2-3; 9 bases line up with TRBD2. The CDR3 runs to 15 residues. Losses at the gene ends were 5 bases for V and 1 base for J; bases not matched to a gene: 5. Germline V gene data show CDR1 as SGHDT and CDR2 as YYEEEE. This chain's CDR3 is CASRSRLAGTDTQYF. The CDR3, as DNA: TGTGCCAGCAGATCGCGACTAGCGGGCACAGATACGCAGTATTTT. The full variable domain, its missing parts supplied by reference TRBV5-6 and TRBJ2-3, is DAGVTQSPTHLIKTRGQQVTLRCSPKSGHDTVSWYQQALGQGPQFIFQYYEEEERQRGNFPDRFSGHQFPNYSSELNVNALLLGDSALYLCASRSRLAGTDTQYFGPGTRLTVL.

The chain uses TRBV4-2 and TRBJ2-4; 8 bases map to TRBD1. This CDR3 is built from 15 residues. The ends lost 2 bases at V and 6 bases at J; junction bases unmatched: 6. Germline assignment: CDR1 LGHNA and CDR2 YNFKEQ. The CDR3 DNA sequence: TGTGCCAGCAGCCAACTTCAGGGGGCCGTAAACATTCAGTACTTC. It is translated as CASSQLQGAVNIQYF.

The chain uses TRBV5-1 and TRBJ2-1; D call uncertain. Per the germline V gene, CDR1 is SGHRS and CDR2 is YFSETQ. This CDR3 region has 14 residues. V gave up 2 bases and J gave up 5 bases, with 11 bases separating them. This CDR3 is CASSFRGPDNEQFF. CDR3 nucleotides: TGCGCCAGCAGCTTTAGAGGCCCCGACAATGAGCAGTTCTTC.

Note on this clone: The sample holds other DNA sequences that translate to the same CDR3. This chain uses TRBV18 with TRBJ1-5; D may be TRBD1 (6 bases). The CDR3 is made up of 16 amino acids. The V gene lost 2 bases and the J gene lost 0 bases, with 11 bases spanning the gap. Germline V gene lookup returns CDR1 KGHSH and CDR2 LQKENI. In nucleotides, the CDR3 is TGTGCCAGCTCACCATCGCAGGGGAATAGCAATCAGCCCCAGCATTTT. Translated: CASSPSQGNSNQPQHF.

This chain links TRBV5-5 with TRBJ2-1; 10 nucleotides line up with TRBD2. V gave up 4 bases and J gave up 3 bases; unmatched junction bases: 4. CDR3 size: 15 residues. Germline V gives CDR1 SGHKS, CDR2 YYEKEE (reference sequence). The CDR3 protein is CASSRSSGSYNEQFF. CDR3 sequence (DNA): TGTGCCAGCAGCCGGTCTAGCGGGAGCTACAATGAGCAGTTCTTC.

This clone was seen once. The rearrangement uses TRBV6-5 and TRBJ1-2, with unresolved D. Trimming left V 5 bases short and J 4 bases short, with 14 bases between. The germline V gene encodes CDR1 MNHEY and CDR2 SVGAGI. The CDR3 totals 14 residues. CDR3 coding DNA: TGTGCCAGCAGTACTCGGAGGGCCCCCTATGGCTACACCTTC. Protein: CASSTRRAPYGYTF.

The chain uses TRBV7-9 and TRBJ2-7; 8 nucleotides agree with TRBD2. In germline, CDR1 is SEHNR, CDR2 FQNEAQ (reference sequence). The CDR3 length is 18 residues. V trimming: 2 bases; J trimming: 2 bases; junction bases outside the gene matches: 14. The CDR3: CASSLRVGAGGYTYEQYF. Written as DNA, the CDR3 is TGTGCCAGCAGCTTAAGAGTGGGGGCGGGGGGCTACACCTACGAGCAGTACTTC.

The CDR3 spells CASSQQGTSGQETQYF. The CDR3 DNA reads as TGTGCCAGCAGCCAACAGGGGACTAGCGGGCAAGAGACCCAGTACTTC. The chain joins TRBV11-2 to TRBJ2-5, with 12 bases fitting TRBD2. The V gene end was trimmed by 5 bases and the J gene end by 2 bases; junction bases not matched to a gene: 6. The CDR3 spans 16 residues. From germline, CDR1 is SGHAT and CDR2 FQNNGV.

The CDR3 loop reads CASSFSGRSDTQYF. The CDR3 nucleotides are TGTGCCAGCAGCTTTAGCGGGAGGTCAGATACGCAGTATTTT. This chain joins TRBV9 and TRBJ2-3, with TRBD2 matching 10 bases. Germline V gene data show CDR1 as SGDLS and CDR2 as YYNGEE. Unmatched junction bases numbered 3, after V lost 4 bases and J lost 4 bases. The CDR3 has 14 residues.

The chain carries TRBV30 and TRBJ1-2; perhaps TRBD1 as D (6 bases). V lost 4 bases to trimming and J lost 8 bases, with 11 bases between them. The CDR3 sequence is 11 residues long. The germline gives CDR1 GTSNPN, CDR2 SVGIG (reference sequence). The CDR3 here is CAWMTGGGYTF. As DNA, the CDR3 is TGTGCCTGGATGACAGGTGGCGGCTACACCTTC.

The J gene is TRBJ1-5, the V gene TRBV28; 7 nucleotides align to TRBD1. CDR1 MDHEN and CDR2 SYDVKM come from the germline V gene. CDR3 size: 16 residues. The J segment lost 1 base and the V segment lost 7 bases, leaving 10 bases of the junction unmatched. CDR3 sequence reads: CASTLTGWGSNQPQHF. As DNA, the CDR3 is TGTGCCAGCACCTTGACAGGGTGGGGGAGCAATCAGCCCCAGCATTTT.

The CDR3 protein is CASSLTGLVGQPQHF. DNA of the CDR3: TGTGCCAGCAGTTTAACAGGGCTGGTAGGACAGCCCCAGCATTTT. The rearrangement joins TRBV28 to TRBJ1-5, with a weak D call TRBD1 (6 bases). Deletions cut 2 bases from V and 7 bases from J, with 15 bases between. Germline V gene data show CDR1 as MDHEN and CDR2 as SYDVKM. The CDR3 has 15 amino acids.

V gene TRBV25-1 combines with J gene TRBJ1-2; TRBD1 agrees at 12 bases. CDR1 and CDR2 from the germline V gene are MGHDK and SYGVNS. Trimming removed 4 bases from V and 1 base from J; junction bases left unmatched: 10. The CDR3 spans 18 residues. CDR3 region: CASSGQPGQGASNYGYTF. CDR3 nucleotides: TGTGCCAGCAGTGGCCAACCGGGACAGGGGGCTAGTAACTATGGCTACACCTTC.

The chain links TRBV18 to TRBJ1-3; 9 bases are a match to TRBD1. Trimming at V came to 0 bases and at J to 6 bases, leaving 6 bases not matched to a gene. Germline V CDR1 and CDR2: KGHSH, LQKENI. This CDR3 comprises 16 residues. This CDR3 reads CASSPPRTGEINTIYF. The CDR3 nucleotides read TGTGCCAGCTCACCACCTAGGACAGGGGAAATAAACACCATATATTTT.

The chain couples TRBV5-6 to TRBJ2-3; 7 bases match TRBD2. Germline V gene lookup returns CDR1 SGHDT and CDR2 YYEEEE. J gave up 2 bases and V 1 base, and 7 bases lay outside the gene matches. This CDR3 is 16 amino acids long. CDR3 in DNA: TGTGCCAGCAGCTTGAAGTGGGAGGGCCCCACAGATACGCAGTATTTT. Encoded protein: CASSLKWEGPTDTQYF.

The rearrangement links TRBV5-5 to TRBJ1-4; possible D gene TRBD1, 6 bases. This CDR3 spans 14 amino acids. The germline V and J ends were trimmed by 7 bases and 5 bases, with 15 bases remaining between them. Germline assignment: CDR1 SGHKS and CDR2 YYEKEE (reference sequence). The CDR3 sequence: CASCLQGANEKLFF. The CDR3 DNA follows: TGTGCCAGCTGCCTACAGGGAGCAAATGAAAAACTGTTTTTT.

The chain carries TRBV19 and TRBJ2-7, with D possibly being TRBD2 (6 bases). The CDR3 consists of 14 residues. Germline CDR1 and CDR2: LNHDA and SQIVND (reference sequence). V lost 3 bases to trimming and J lost 1 base, with 10 bases between them. For the CDR3, the DNA is TGTGCCAGTAGTATGTGGGGGGATTCCTACGAGCAGTACTTC. Protein sequence: CASSMWGDSYEQYF.

The count of this clone is one. The chain recombines TRBV30 with TRBJ2-5, with 11 bases fitting TRBD2. The germline V gene encodes CDR1 GTSNPN and CDR2 SVGIG (reference sequence). The CDR3 length is 15 residues. Trimming took 0 bases from V and 4 from J; bases not matched to a gene: 4. The DNA for the CDR3 is TGTGCCTGGAGTGTGGGTAGCGGGGGGGGAGAGACCCAGTACTTC. Translated, it gives CAWSVGSGGGETQYF.